This entry features one T cell receptor (beta chain) sequence. The CDR3 consists of 16 residues. Germline V gene sequence: CDR1 SGHTA, CDR2 FQGNSA. V was pared by 3 bases and J by 1 base, with 15 bases between. Participants were aged roughly 18 to 89 years from roughly 25 US areas. This sample was included in a study of blood T cell repertoires in COVID-19. Clones were read by immunoSEQ multiplex PCR, and TCRdb kept only the in-frame ones, dropping some. This sample carries approximately 210,000 clones, around 90% of them seen once, and the ten largest clones take about 15%. Sequences were obtained from PBMCs or T cells enriched from blood (not recorded which). The chain links TRBV7-2 to TRBJ1-1; possibly TRBD1 for D (6 bases). This clonotype was sampled from a woman aged 45-65 years with acute COVID-19. CDR3 amino acids: CASSFQGRVGNTEAFF. DNA for the CDR3: TGTGCCAGCAGCTTCCAGGGGAGGGTAGGGAACACTGAAGCTTTCTTT. The full variable domain, completed using reference TRBV7-2 and TRBJ1-1, is GAGVSQSPSNKVTEKGKDVELRCDPISGHTALYWYRQSLGQGLEFLIYFQGNSAPDKSGLPSDRFSAERTGGSVSTLTIQRTQQEDSAVYLCASSFQGRVGNTEAFFGQGTRLTVV.